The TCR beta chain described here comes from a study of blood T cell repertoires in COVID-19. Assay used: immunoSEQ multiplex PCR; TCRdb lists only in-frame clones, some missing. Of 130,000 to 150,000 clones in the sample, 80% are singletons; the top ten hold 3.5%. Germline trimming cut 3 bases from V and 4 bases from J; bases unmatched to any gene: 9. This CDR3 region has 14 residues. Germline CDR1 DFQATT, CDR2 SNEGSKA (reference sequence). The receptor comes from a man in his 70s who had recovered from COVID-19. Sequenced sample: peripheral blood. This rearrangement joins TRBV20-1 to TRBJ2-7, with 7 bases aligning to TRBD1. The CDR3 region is CSASGTADLYEQYF. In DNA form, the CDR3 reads TGCAGTGCTAGTGGGACAGCTGACCTTTACGAGCAGTACTTC.